This TCR beta chain was identified during a study of blood T cell repertoires in COVID-19. Overall study: PBMCs, B-cell-depleted T cells, or T cells were the source of the cDNA or gDNA that made up the material.

Each participant's cohort was designated according to participant-reported clinical history. This CDR3 contains 15 residues. Germline V gene lookup returns CDR1 MRHNA and CDR2 SNTAGT. Germline trimming cut 0 bases from V and 4 bases from J; bases unmatched to any gene: 1. TCRdb's table, derived via immunoSEQ multiplex PCR, lists solely in-frame clones and lacks some. The sample has roughly 220,000 clones, around 80% seen once. The chain has TRBV6-4 and TRBJ2-2; 8 bases map to TRBD2. The sample consisted of PBMCs or T cells enriched from blood (not recorded which). This clonotype was obtained from a man aged 30 to 39 with acute COVID-19. The CDR3 spells CASSDSGTSTGELFF. The CDR3 DNA reads as TGTGCCAGCAGTGACTCCGGGACTAGCACCGGGGAGCTGTTTTTT.